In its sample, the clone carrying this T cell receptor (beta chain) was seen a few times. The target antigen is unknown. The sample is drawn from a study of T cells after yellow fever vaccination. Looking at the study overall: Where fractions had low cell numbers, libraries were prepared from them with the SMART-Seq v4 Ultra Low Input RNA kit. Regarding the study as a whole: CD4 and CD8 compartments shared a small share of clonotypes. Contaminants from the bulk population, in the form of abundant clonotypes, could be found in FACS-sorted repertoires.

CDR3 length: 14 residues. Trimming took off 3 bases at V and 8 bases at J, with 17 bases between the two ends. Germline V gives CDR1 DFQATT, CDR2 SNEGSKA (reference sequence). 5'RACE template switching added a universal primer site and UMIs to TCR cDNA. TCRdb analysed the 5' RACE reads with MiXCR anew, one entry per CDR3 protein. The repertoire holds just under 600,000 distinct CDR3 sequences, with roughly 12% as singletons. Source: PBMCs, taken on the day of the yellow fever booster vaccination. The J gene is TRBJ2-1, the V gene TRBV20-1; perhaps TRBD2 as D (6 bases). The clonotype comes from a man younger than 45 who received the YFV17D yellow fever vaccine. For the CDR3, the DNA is TGCAGTGCTAGCGGGGCGGGACGTCCGCATGAGCAGTTCTTC. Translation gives CSASGAGRPHEQFF.